One and the same sample provided the 15 T cell receptor beta chains below, sequenced in a study of Graves' ophthalmopathy and Graves' hyperthyroidism. TCR beta CDR3 amplification used RNA transcripts. First-round RT-PCR used HTBI primers; second-round multiplex PCR followed. TCRdb processed the multiplex PCR reads anew with MiXCR; each CDR3 protein has one entry. The repertoire has under 350,000 distinct CDR3 sequences, roughly 15% of them found once; the top ten carry 10% to 15%. Sequencing input: peripheral blood. All receptors come from an adult man with Graves' ophthalmopathy.

This clonotype was found many times. The genes are TRBV12-3 or TRBV12-4 and TRBJ2-7, with 10 bases lining up with TRBD1. This CDR3 is 15 amino acids long. V was clipped by 5 bases and J by 2 bases; unmatched bases: 6. CDR3 sequence: CASSPRDRGTYEQYF. In DNA form, the CDR3 reads TGTGCCAGCAGTCCCCGGGACAGGGGAACCTACGAGCAGTACTTC.

This clonotype was picked up many times. The chain combines TRBV20-1 with TRBJ1-2; D is ambiguous. V lost 6 bases and J lost 5, with 13 bases in between. Germline V gene data show CDR1 as DFQATT and CDR2 as SNEGSKA (reference sequence). The CDR3 length is 12 residues. CDR3 sequence (DNA): TGCAGTGCCGCCGGACGGACTTATGGCTACACCTTC. Amino acids: CSAAGRTYGYTF.

For this clonotype: One end of the junction does not line up with germline, which may come from a read error. This sequence joins TRBV18 and TRBJ1-1; TRBD1 matches 7 bases. The CDR3 extends over 14 amino acids. The germline V gene encodes CDR1 KGHSH and CDR2 LQKENI. Written as DNA, the CDR3 is TGTGCCAGCCCACCACTGCAACAGGGGTCTGAAGCTTTCTTT. This encodes CASPPLQQGSEAFF.

This clonotype was seen repeatedly, ten times or more. The chain carries TRBV7-9 and TRBJ2-5; 8 bases align to TRBD1. The ends lost 5 bases at V and 7 bases at J; junction bases unmatched: 9. The CDR3 has 14 amino acids. Germline V CDR1 and CDR2: SEHNR, FQNEAQ (reference sequence). CDR3 nucleotides: TGTGCCAGCAGCAACTCGGACAGGGCGGGGACCCAGTACTTC. It is translated as CASSNSDRAGTQYF.

This chain uses TRBV28 with TRBJ2-7; D is perhaps TRBD2 (5 bases). The V end lost 6 bases, the J end lost 9 bases, and 15 bases lay between the germline ends. The CDR3 has 12 residues. Germline CDR1 is MDHEN and CDR2 is SYDVKM. The DNA of the CDR3 is TGTGCCAGCAGACTAAGGAGCGGATTGCAGTACTTC. Translating it yields CASRLRSGLQYF.

This clonotype was seen repeatedly, ten times or more. V and J are TRBV7-2 and TRBJ2-2; D is perhaps TRBD2 (6 bases). Looked up from germline, CDR1 is SGHTA and CDR2 is FQGNSA. V lost 6 bases to trimming and J lost 7 bases, with 6 bases between them. The CDR3 runs 11 residues. CDR3 sequence (DNA): TGTGCCAGCAGGCGGGGCGGGGAGCTGTTTTTT. It codes for CASRRGGELFF.

This clonotype occurred many times. Mismatch with germline at one junction end may stem from a read error. In nucleotides, the CDR3 is TGCGCCAGCAGCTCCAGGACAGGAACGAACACTGAAGCTTTCTTT. It is translated as CASSSRTGTNTEAFF. This chain links TRBV7-2 with TRBJ1-1; TRBD1 aligns across 7 bases. The CDR3 is 15 amino acids. CDR1 is SGHTA, CDR2 FQGNSA, per germline.

This clonotype was counted ten times or more. This chain connects TRBV27 to TRBJ1-6; TRBD1 might be the D (6 bases). CDR3 length equals 16 residues. Looked up from germline, CDR1 is MNHEY and CDR2 is SMNVEV (reference sequence). Trimming took 5 bases from V and 9 from J, leaving 20 bases between them. CDR3 sequence reads: CASSQTWSGGGSPLHF. CDR3 coding DNA: TGTGCCAGCAGTCAGACTTGGAGTGGGGGCGGTTCACCCCTCCACTTT.

This clonotype appeared many times. The CDR3 reads CASSGSGDNQPQHF. CDR3 nucleotide sequence: TGTGCCAGCAGCGGATCAGGAGACAATCAGCCCCAGCATTTT. V gene TRBV7-9 combines with J gene TRBJ1-5; D uncertain. The CDR3 loop spans 14 amino acids. Trimming took 5 bases from V and 3 from J, leaving 11 bases between them. Germline values: CDR1 SEHNR, CDR2 FQNEAQ (reference sequence).

The rearrangement links TRBV6-1 to TRBJ2-4; 9 positions agree with TRBD2. V lost 6 bases and J lost 6; bases outside the gene matches: 15. CDR3 length: 17 residues. Per germline, CDR1 MNHNS and CDR2 SASEGT. CDR3: CASSPQRGALIGNIQYF. CDR3 coding DNA: TGTGCCAGCAGCCCACAGCGGGGGGCCCTCATCGGAAACATTCAGTACTTC.

This clonotype was counted many times. The V and J genes are TRBV2 and TRBJ2-2, with D unclear. The length of the CDR3 is 12 residues. The germline gives CDR1 SNHLY, CDR2 FYNNEI. V was clipped by 8 bases and J by 6 bases, with 10 bases between them. CDR3 region: CASLLRPGELFF. The CDR3 DNA reads as TGTGCCAGCCTCCTCCGGCCCGGGGAGCTGTTTTTT. Based on the CDR3 plus reference TRBV2 and TRBJ2-2, the full variable domain is EPEVTQTPSHQVTQMGQEVILRCVPISNHLYFYWYRQILGQKVEFLVSFYNNEISEKSEIFDDQFSVERPDGSNFTLKIRSTKLEDSAMYFCASLLRPGELFFGEGSRLTVL.

Ten or more counts support this clonotype. V gene TRBV7-3 combines with J gene TRBJ2-2; no definite D call. V was shortened by 5 bases and J by 2 bases, with 12 bases between the two germline ends. Per the germline V gene, CDR1 is SGHTA and CDR2 is FQGTGA. This CDR3 is 15 amino acids long. The CDR3 DNA follows: TGTGCCAGCAGCGCACCAGACGGAAACACCGGGGAGCTGTTTTTT. This codes for CASSAPDGNTGELFF. Filled out from reference TRBV7-3 and TRBJ2-2, the complete variable domain reads GAGVSQTPSNKVTEKGKYVELRCDPISGHTALYWYRQSLGQGPEFLIYFQGTGAADDSGLPNDRFFAVRPEGSVSTLKIQRTERGDSAVYLCASSAPDGNTGELFFGEGSRLTVL.

The table lists this clonotype with many counts. The V call is TRBV7-2, the J call TRBJ2-4; D is unclear. Trimming took 1 base from V and 10 from J, leaving 14 bases between them. The CDR3 has 14 amino acids. CDR1 SGHTA and CDR2 FQGNSA come from the germline V gene. This chain's CDR3 is CASSLGRSNVIQYF. The CDR3 DNA is TGTGCCAGCAGCTTAGGACGGTCCAACGTAATTCAGTACTTC.

The J gene is TRBJ1-5, the V gene TRBV30, with D possibly being TRBD1 (5 bases). CDR3 length: 14 amino acids. The V and J ends lost 4 bases and 2 bases respectively, with 12 bases between them. CDR1 is GTSNPN, CDR2 SVGIG, per germline (reference sequence). This chain's CDR3 is CAWKARVCNQPQHF. Written as DNA, the CDR3 is TGTGCCTGGAAAGCCAGGGTCTGCAATCAGCCCCAGCATTTT.

In its sample, this clonotype was seen many times. The CDR3 DNA follows: TGCAGCGCCCTTGAGGGGAACACTGAAGCTTTCTTT. Its translation is CSALEGNTEAFF. The rearrangement links TRBV29-1 to TRBJ1-1, with D unresolved. Deletions cut 7 bases from V and 1 base from J, with 10 bases between. Germline CDR1 reads SQVTM; CDR2 reads ANQGSEA. CDR3 length: 12 residues.